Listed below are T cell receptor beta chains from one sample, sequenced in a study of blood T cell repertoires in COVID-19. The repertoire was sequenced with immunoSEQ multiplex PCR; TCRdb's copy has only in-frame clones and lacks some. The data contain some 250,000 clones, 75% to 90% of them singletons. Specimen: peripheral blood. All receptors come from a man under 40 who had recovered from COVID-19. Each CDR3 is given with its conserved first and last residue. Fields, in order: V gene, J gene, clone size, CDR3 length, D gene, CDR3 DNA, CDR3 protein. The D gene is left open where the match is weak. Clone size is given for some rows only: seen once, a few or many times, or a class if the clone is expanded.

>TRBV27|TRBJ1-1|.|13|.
TGTGCCAGCAGTTTCCGCGGGTCCACTGAAGCTTTCTTT
CASSFRGSTEAFF
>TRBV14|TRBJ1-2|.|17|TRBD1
TGTGCCAGCAGCCAAGACTTATACAGGGGGCTTAGCTATGGCTACACCTTC
CASSQDLYRGLSYGYTF
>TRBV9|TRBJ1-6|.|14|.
TGTGCCAGCAGCGTAGGTTGGAGACAGTCTCCCCTCCACTTT
CASSVGWRQSPLHF
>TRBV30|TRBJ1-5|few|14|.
TGTGCCTGCACAGGGAGGGGGAGCAATCAGCCCCAGCATTTT
CACTGRGSNQPQHF
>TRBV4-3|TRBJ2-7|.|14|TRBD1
TGCGCCAGCAGCCCGACTACAGGGGGCTACGAGCAGTACTTC
CASSPTTGGYEQYF
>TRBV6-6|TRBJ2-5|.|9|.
TGTGCCAGCAGCTCGACCCAGTACTTC
CASSSTQYF
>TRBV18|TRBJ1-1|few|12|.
TGTGCCAGCTCACCGACTATAACTGAAGCTTTCTTT
CASSPTITEAFF
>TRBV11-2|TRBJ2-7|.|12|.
TGTGCCAGCAGCTCCCTTCGGACTGAGCAGTACTTC
CASSSLRTEQYF
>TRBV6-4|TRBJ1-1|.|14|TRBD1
TGTGCCAGCAGCGGGACAGGTCTGAACACTGAAGCTTTCTTT
CASSGTGLNTEAFF
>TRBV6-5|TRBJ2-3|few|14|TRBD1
TGTGCCAGCAGTCCGCGACAGGGAGCAGATACGCAGTATTTT
CASSPRQGADTQYF
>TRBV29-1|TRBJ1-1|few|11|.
TGCAGCATTGTGCAGGGTGTTGAAGCTTTCTTT
CSIVQGVEAFF
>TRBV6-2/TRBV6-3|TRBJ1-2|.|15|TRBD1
TGTGCCAGCAGTTATGAGACAGGGGGCGACTATGGCTACACCTTC
CASSYETGGDYGYTF
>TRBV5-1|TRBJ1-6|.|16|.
TGCGCCAGCAGCTTGGCCGAGGGTTCCTATAATTCACCCCTCCACTTT
CASSLAEGSYNSPLHF
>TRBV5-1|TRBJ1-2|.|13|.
TGCGCCAGCAGCTCGGGTGATAACTATGGCTACACCTTC
CASSSGDNYGYTF
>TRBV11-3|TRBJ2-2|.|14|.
TGTGCCAGCAGCTTTTACGGGCGGGCCGGGGAGCTGTTTTTT
CASSFYGRAGELFF
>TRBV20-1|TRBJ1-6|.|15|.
TGCAGTGCCAGTGGGTTTAGCTCCTATAATTCACCCCTCCACTTT
CSASGFSSYNSPLHF
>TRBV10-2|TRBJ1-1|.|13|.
TGCGCCAGCAGTGACATAGCCCAGACTGAAGCTTTCTTT
CASSDIAQTEAFF
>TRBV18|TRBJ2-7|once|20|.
TGTGCCAGCTCACCACAAAAGGGGGACGTACCCTCGGTTGCGGTCTACGAGCAGTACTTC
CASSPQKGDVPSVAVYEQYF
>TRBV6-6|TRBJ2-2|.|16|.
TGTGCCAGCAGCCCACGACAGGGAGGCGACACCGGGGAGCTGTTTTTT
CASSPRQGGDTGELFF
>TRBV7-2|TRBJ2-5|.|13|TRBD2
TGTGCCAGCAGCTTAGGCGGGGGGGAGACCCAGTACTTC
CASSLGGGETQYF
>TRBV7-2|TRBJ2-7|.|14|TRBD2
TGTGCCAGCACCATAGCGGGCTTCTCCTACGAGCAGTACTTC
CASTIAGFSYEQYF
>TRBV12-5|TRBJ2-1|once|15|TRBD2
TGTGCTAGTGGCTATCCGGGACTAGCGGGGGGCCAGCAGTTCTTC
CASGYPGLAGGQQFF
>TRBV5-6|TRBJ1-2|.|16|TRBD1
TGTGCCAGCAGCTTGGGACAGGGAGCTTCTTACTATGGCTACACCTTC
CASSLGQGASYYGYTF
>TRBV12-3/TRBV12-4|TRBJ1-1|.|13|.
TGTGCCAGCAGTTTAACAGCGAGGGCTGGGGCTTTCTTT
CASSLTARAGAFF
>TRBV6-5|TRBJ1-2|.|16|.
TGTGCCAGCAGTTACTCATCATCACAGGTTTATTATGGCTACACCTTC
CASSYSSSQVYYGYTF
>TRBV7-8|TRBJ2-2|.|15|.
TGTGCCAGCAGCTTTATCAGGGGTAGAACCGGGGAGCTGTTTTTT
CASSFIRGRTGELFF
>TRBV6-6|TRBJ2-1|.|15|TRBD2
TGTGCCAGCAGTTATCGCGGGGGGGCTTTGAATGAGCAGTTCTTC
CASSYRGGALNEQFF
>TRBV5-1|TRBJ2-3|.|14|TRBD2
TGCGCCAGCAGCTTGGGACGGGGGGAAGATACGCAGTATTTT
CASSLGRGEDTQYF
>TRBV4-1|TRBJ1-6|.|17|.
TGCGCCAGCAGCCAAGAGGGACCTCAGGGGTATAATTCACCCCTCCACTTT
CASSQEGPQGYNSPLHF
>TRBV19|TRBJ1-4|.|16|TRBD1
TGTGCCAGAAACAAGACAGGGGGCGCGCCTAATGAAAAACTGTTTTTT
CARNKTGGAPNEKLFF
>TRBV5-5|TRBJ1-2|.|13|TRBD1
TGTGCCAGCAGCTTAACAGGGGATCGTGGCTACACCTTC
CASSLTGDRGYTF
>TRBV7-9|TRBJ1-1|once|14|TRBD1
TGTGCCAGCAGCCTGGGACAGGGTGACACTGAAGCTTTCTTT
CASSLGQGDTEAFF
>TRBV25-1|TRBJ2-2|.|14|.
TGTGCCAGCAGTGATGGCACAAAGATCGGGGAGCTGTTTTTT
CASSDGTKIGELFF
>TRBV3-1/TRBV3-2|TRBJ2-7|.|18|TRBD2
TGTGCCAGCAGCCAAGAGGTTGGGGGGGGGAAATCGGTCAACGAGCAGTACTTC
CASSQEVGGGKSVNEQYF
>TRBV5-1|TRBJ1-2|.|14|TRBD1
TGCGCCAGCAGCAGGCAGGGGGCGGAGTATGGCTACACCTTC
CASSRQGAEYGYTF
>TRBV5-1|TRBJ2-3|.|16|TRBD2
TGCGCCAGCAGCGACTCCGTGCGGGGGAGCACAGATACGCAGTATTTT
CASSDSVRGSTDTQYF
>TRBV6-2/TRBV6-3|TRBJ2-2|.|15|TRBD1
TGTGCCAGCAGTTCGGGGACAGGGGGATTCGGGGAGCTGTTTTTT
CASSSGTGGFGELFF
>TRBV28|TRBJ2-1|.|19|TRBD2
TGTGCCAGCAGTTCGACCCGACCCTGGACTAGCGGGGGAAACAATGAGCAGTTCTTC
CASSSTRPWTSGGNNEQFF
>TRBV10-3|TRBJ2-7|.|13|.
TGTGCCACCCTAGGAGATTCCCAATACGAGCAGTACTTC
CATLGDSQYEQYF
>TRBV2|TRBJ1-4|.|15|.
TGTGCCAGCATCGCGACACTTGCAACTAATGAAAAACTGTTTTTT
CASIATLATNEKLFF
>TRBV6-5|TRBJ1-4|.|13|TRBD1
TGTGCCACCCGACAGGGGCACGATGAAAAACTGTTTTTT
CATRQGHDEKLFF
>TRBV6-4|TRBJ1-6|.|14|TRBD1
TGTGCCAGCAGTGGGACAGGGTTTAATTCACCCCTCCACTTT
CASSGTGFNSPLHF
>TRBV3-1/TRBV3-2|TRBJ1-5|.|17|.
TGTGCCAGCAGCCAAGAGGGGGGGCAGCGAGGCAATCAGCCCCAGCATTTT
CASSQEGGQRGNQPQHF
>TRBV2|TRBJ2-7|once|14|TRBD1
TGTGCCAGCAGTAGGACAGGGGTTCTCCACGAGCAGTACTTC
CASSRTGVLHEQYF
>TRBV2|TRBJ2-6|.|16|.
TGTGCCAGCAAAGGAGGAGCGATCTCTGGGGCCAACGTCCTGACTTTC
CASKGGAISGANVLTF
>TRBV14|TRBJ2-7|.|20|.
TGTGCCAGCAGTCTCTTAAACCGTTATACAGGGGCCACTAGCCCCTACGAGCAGTACTTC
CASSLLNRYTGATSPYEQYF
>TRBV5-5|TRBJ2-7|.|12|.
TGTGCCAGCAGCCTCAGGGGAGACGAGCAGTACTTC
CASSLRGDEQYF
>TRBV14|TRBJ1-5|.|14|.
TGTGCCAGCAGCCGGGACACCCGCAATGGGCCCCAGCATTTT
CASSRDTRNGPQHF
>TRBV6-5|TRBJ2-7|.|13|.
TGTGCCAGCAGATGGGCGGGGTCCGACGAGCAGTACTTC
CASRWAGSDEQYF
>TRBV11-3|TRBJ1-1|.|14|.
TGTGCCAGCAGCTTAGATCAGGGGAACACTGAAGCTTTCTTT
CASSLDQGNTEAFF
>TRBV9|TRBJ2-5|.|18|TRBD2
TGTGCCAGCAGCGTGGGATGGACTAGCGGGGGTTCAGGAGAGACCCAGTACTTC
CASSVGWTSGGSGETQYF
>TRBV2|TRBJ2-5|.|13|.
TGTGCCAGCATAGCCCCACCCGCCGAGACCCAGTACTTC
CASIAPPAETQYF
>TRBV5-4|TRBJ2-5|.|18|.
TGTGCCAGCAGCTTGAGTATTAGGGCAGGGGTCCTACGGGGGACCCAGTACTTC
CASSLSIRAGVLRGTQYF
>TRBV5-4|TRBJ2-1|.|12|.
TGTGCCAGCAGTTCAGGGAACAATGAGCAGTTCTTC
CASSSGNNEQFF